A single T cell receptor beta chain is shown here with its context. What it binds is not known. The record originates from a study of T-cell reconstitution after alpha-beta-depleted transplantation in children. Study observations and caveats: As was reported, about two months after transplant, alpha-beta T cells came from several hundred expanded graft clones. Certain patients had high TCRbeta diversity at day 60, and it came from recipient T cells and thymic progenitors that survived. Counts and diversity of T cells one year after transplant came mostly from newly produced T cells.

Unique molecular identifiers were built into the TCRbeta library. TCRdb reprocessed the PCR reads via MiXCR and lists one record per CDR3 protein. Counted here are about 98,000 distinct CDR3 sequences, about a quarter occurring once; the ten biggest clones make up about 20%. The sequencing used PBMCs, collected before TCRalphabeta/CD19-depleted stem cell transplant. The source of this sequence is a boy between 2 and 10 years old with acute lymphoblastic leukemia, due to receive a stem cell transplant.

For the CDR3, the DNA is TGCGCCAGCAGCTTGGAGGGGACGGCTGAAGCTTTCTTT. This encodes CASSLEGTAEAFF. This chain joins TRBV5-1 and TRBJ1-1, with TRBD1 as a possible D gene (5 bases). The CDR3 spans 13 residues. V shed 0 bases and J shed 6 bases, with 9 bases lying between them. Looked up from germline, CDR1 is SGHRS and CDR2 is YFSETQ.